This T cell receptor beta chain comes out of a study of human T cells and chemical hapten exposure. Study details: Sensitization applied 2% DPC to approximately 2 cm by approximately 2 cm of upper inner arm skin.

This clonotype was detected ten times or more. Described time point: patch test 1, 2 weeks after DPC sensitization. Treatment: therapeutic diphenylcyclopropenone sensitization with weekly scalp DPC. The library gave individual cDNA molecules unique molecular identifiers. TCRdb redid the calling of the RACE reads with MiXCR, one entry per CDR3 protein. Of about 380,000 distinct CDR3 sequences listed, roughly 5% were seen once; the top ten hold under 2.5%. Trimming cost V 1 base and J 0 bases, with 11 bases left between them. The CDR3 is 16 residues long. Germline lookup yields CDR1 LGHNA and CDR2 YNFKEQ.

This clonotype was obtained from a woman aged 45-65 years with alopecia areata. Some clones in this sample may be carry-over from other donors' samples. The chain employs TRBV4-2 and TRBJ2-3, with TRBD1 as a possible D gene (6 bases). Specimen: whole blood, collected in connection with sensitization to the hapten diphenylcyclopropenone (DPC). CDR3 coding DNA: TGTGCCAGCAGCCAAGGACGGGACACTAGCACAGATACGCAGTATTTT. Translated: CASSQGRDTSTDTQYF.